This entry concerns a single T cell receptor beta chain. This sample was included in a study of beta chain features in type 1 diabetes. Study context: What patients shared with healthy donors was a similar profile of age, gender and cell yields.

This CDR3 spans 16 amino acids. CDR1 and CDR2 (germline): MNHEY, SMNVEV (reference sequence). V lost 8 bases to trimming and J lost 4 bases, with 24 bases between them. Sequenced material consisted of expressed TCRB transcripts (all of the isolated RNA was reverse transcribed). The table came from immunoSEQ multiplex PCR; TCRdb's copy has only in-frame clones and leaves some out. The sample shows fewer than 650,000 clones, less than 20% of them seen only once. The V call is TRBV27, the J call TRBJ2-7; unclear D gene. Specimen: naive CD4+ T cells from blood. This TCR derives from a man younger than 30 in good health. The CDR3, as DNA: TGTGCCAGCGGCCCTAGACGGTTCGACGAAATTTACGAGCAGTACTTC. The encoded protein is CASGPRRFDEIYEQYF.